These T cell receptor beta chains were read from a single sample in a study of T-cell reconstitution after alpha-beta-depleted transplantation in children. MiXCR was run by TCRdb on the PCR reads, yielding one entry per CDR3 protein. The data hold roughly 610,000 distinct CDR3 sequences, with 10% to 13% observed a single time. The specimen comprised PBMCs from the stem cell graft donor, sampled from the stem cell graft. The source of these receptors is a human donor who donated a stem cell graft to a child with acute myeloid leukemia. Each CDR3 is given with its conserved first and last residue. D genes are given only for firm matches. Clone size appears in some rows only: once, few, many, or a class for an expanded clone.

TRBV5-1	NA	TRBD1	TRBJ1-1	TGCGCCAGCAGCTCGACAGGGAATGAAGCTTTCTTT	CASSSTGNEAFF
TRBV7-2	few	TRBD2	TRBJ2-7	TGTGCCAGCAGCCCGCGGGGGAGGGCAAGCTACGAGCAGTACTTC	CASSPRGRASYEQYF
TRBV6-5	few	NA	TRBJ2-7	TGTGCCAGCAGTTACGGGGACGGAACCTACGAGCAGTACTTC	CASSYGDGTYEQYF
TRBV28	few	NA	TRBJ2-1	TGTGCCAGCAGTTCTGGATGGCAGGGCCACAATGAGCAGTTCTTC	CASSSGWQGHNEQFF
TRBV29-1	few	NA	TRBJ1-5	TGCAGCGTTGGGCCGCCCCAGCATTTT	CSVGPPQHF
TRBV20-1	NA	NA	TRBJ2-7	TGCAGTCCCCGTCCCGGGCCCGGCGTCGAGCAGTACTTC	CSPRPGPGVEQYF
TRBV6-2/TRBV6-3	few	NA	TRBJ1-1	TGTGCCAGCAGCCCGGTGGGGGGGCGAACAGCTTTCTTT	CASSPVGGRTAFF
TRBV7-9	few	TRBD2	TRBJ2-5	TGTGCCAGCAGCTCCCTTCAGGGCGGGAGACGAGAGACCCAGTACTTC	CASSSLQGGRRETQYF
TRBV20-1	few	NA	TRBJ2-2	TGCAGTGCTGGGGGACTTCACACCGGGGAGCTGTTTTTT	CSAGGLHTGELFF
TRBV29-1	many	NA	TRBJ1-1	TGCAGCGTTGGCAGGGGCGCAAACACTGAAGCTTTCTTT	CSVGRGANTEAFF
TRBV29-1	NA	TRBD1	TRBJ2-1	TGCAGCGTTACCGGGACAGGAGGTCCCAATGAGCAGTTCTTC	CSVTGTGGPNEQFF
TRBV18	NA	TRBD1	TRBJ2-1	TGTGCCAGCTCACCCGGGACAGGCAGCACCAATGAGCAGTTCTTC	CASSPGTGSTNEQFF
TRBV10-2	NA	NA	TRBJ2-1	TGCGCCAGCACCAAAGGGGGGGTCGTTAGCAGCGATGAGCAGTTCTTC	CASTKGGVVSSDEQFF
TRBV28	many	NA	TRBJ2-7	TGTGCCAGCAGTCCCATTACAGGTTATAGCTCCTACGAGCAGTACTTC	CASSPITGYSSYEQYF
TRBV20-1	many	TRBD2	TRBJ2-1	TGCAGTGCCTTCCCGGCGGGAGGGGGGAATGAGCAGTTCTTC	CSAFPAGGGNEQFF
TRBV6-2/TRBV6-3	NA	TRBD2	TRBJ2-3	TGTGCCAGCAGTTTCAATCCGGGACTAGCGGGAGAGGCAGATACGCAGTATTTT	CASSFNPGLAGEADTQYF
TRBV7-2	NA	TRBD2	TRBJ2-1	TGTGCCAGCAGCTTAGGGATTTTTAGCGGGCCGAACAATGAGCAGTTCTTC	CASSLGIFSGPNNEQFF
TRBV18	many	NA	TRBJ1-5	TGTGCCAGCTCACCTGGGACACCCGAGGGTGGCAATCAGCCCCAGCATTTT	CASSPGTPEGGNQPQHF
TRBV7-9	NA	NA	TRBJ2-3	TGTGCCAGCACCCAACAGACTTCTAATACGCAGTATTTT	CASTQQTSNTQYF
TRBV7-9	many	NA	TRBJ1-4	TGTGCCAGCAGCTCATCGAACGGGGGGAATGAAAAACTGTTTTTT	CASSSSNGGNEKLFF
TRBV9	NA	TRBD2	TRBJ2-1	TGTGCCAGCAGCGTAGGGGGAGGGCCCTACAATGAGCAGTTCTTC	CASSVGGGPYNEQFF
TRBV29-1	many	NA	TRBJ1-1	TGCAGCGTTGAAGATCGGCAGGGTAAATTGGGCACTGAAGCTTTCTTT	CSVEDRQGKLGTEAFF
TRBV6-5	NA	NA	TRBJ1-3	TGTGCCAGCAGTTGGCCGGGGCGGGGACAACCTCCTGGAAACACCATATATTTT	CASSWPGRGQPPGNTIYF
TRBV6-1	many	NA	TRBJ2-3	TGTGCCAGCAGTGACCTCGGCACAGATACGCAGTATTTT	CASSDLGTDTQYF
TRBV12-5	many	NA	TRBJ2-1	TGTGCTAGTGCCCTAACAGGGTTCATGGATGAGCAGTTCTTC	CASALTGFMDEQFF
TRBV2	many	TRBD2	TRBJ2-1	TGTGCCAGCAGTCAGACTAGCGGGTCCTACAATGAGCAGTTCTTC	CASSQTSGSYNEQFF
TRBV28	NA	NA	TRBJ1-1	TGTGCCAGCAGTTTACGTACCACTGAAGCTTTCTTT	CASSLRTTEAFF
TRBV5-1	NA	TRBD2	TRBJ2-1	TGCGCCAGCAGCTCAGGGACTAGCGCATTCTACAATGAGCAGTTCTTC	CASSSGTSAFYNEQFF
TRBV28	many	TRBD2	TRBJ2-1	TGTGCCAGCAGTACCCAAGGGGGGACTAGCGGGAGAGGTTACAATGAGCAGTTCTTC	CASSTQGGTSGRGYNEQFF
TRBV27	few	NA	TRBJ2-7	TGTGCCAGCAGTTTATCCAGGGCCTCCTACGAGCAGTACTTC	CASSLSRASYEQYF
TRBV11-1	few	NA	TRBJ1-2	TGTGCCAGCAGTTTCCAGGACTATGGCTACACCTTC	CASSFQDYGYTF
TRBV4-2	few	TRBD2	TRBJ2-3	TGTGCCAGCAGCCAAAGGGGACTAGCCCTTGGGGATACGCAGTATTTT	CASSQRGLALGDTQYF
TRBV11-3	few	TRBD1	TRBJ2-5	TGTGCCAGCAGCCTCAGAGCGGGACAGGGGTCGGAGACCCAGTACTTC	CASSLRAGQGSETQYF
TRBV9	many	NA	TRBJ2-3	TGTGCCAGCACGACCAGTGGAACTAGCACAGATACGCAGTATTTT	CASTTSGTSTDTQYF
TRBV30	NA	NA	TRBJ2-7	TGTGCCTGGAGAGGACCGTTTTACGAGCAGTACTTC	CAWRGPFYEQYF
TRBV7-2	few	TRBD1	TRBJ1-1	TGTGCCAGCAGCTTAGTGACAGGGTTGAACACTGAAGCTTTCTTT	CASSLVTGLNTEAFF
TRBV20-1	NA	NA	TRBJ2-1	TGCAGTGCTAGAGGGGTAGTCTCCTACAATGAGCAGTTCTTC	CSARGVVSYNEQFF
TRBV29-1	few	NA	TRBJ2-1	TGCAGCACGGGGGGAAAACAGGGCTATGAGCAGTTCTTC	CSTGGKQGYEQFF
TRBV6-2/TRBV6-3	NA	TRBD2	TRBJ2-1	TGTGCCAGCAGAACGAGGCGGGCTAGCGGGAACAATGAGCAGTTCTTC	CASRTRRASGNNEQFF
TRBV12-1	once	NA	TRBJ2-7	TGTGCCATGAGCTTTGCTACCGTGTACGAGCAGTACTTC	CAMSFATVYEQYF
TRBV20-1	NA	TRBD2	TRBJ2-3	TGCAGTGCTAGAGATGGAGCGGGGTACACAGATACGCAGTATTTT	CSARDGAGYTDTQYF
TRBV6-1	NA	TRBD2	TRBJ2-7	TGTGCCAGCAGTCGACCGCTAGCTAGCGGGAGGTGGTACGAGCAGTACTTC	CASSRPLASGRWYEQYF
TRBV12-3/TRBV12-4	many	NA	TRBJ2-7	TGTGCCAGCAGTCCGGACTCCAGCTCCTACGAGCAGTACTTC	CASSPDSSSYEQYF
TRBV7-9	NA	TRBD2	TRBJ2-2	TGTGCCAGCAGCTCCGATGCGGGAGCCGGGGAGCTGTTTTTT	CASSSDAGAGELFF
TRBV6-2/TRBV6-3	many	NA	TRBJ2-1	TGTGCCAGCAGTTACCAGGGTTACAATGAGCAGTTCTTC	CASSYQGYNEQFF
TRBV11-2	few	NA	TRBJ2-7	TGTGCCAGCAGCTTAGCCCGGATGGGCGTCTACGAGCAGTACTTC	CASSLARMGVYEQYF
TRBV12-3/TRBV12-4	many	TRBD1	TRBJ2-5	TGTGCCAGCAGTCCTTGGGACAGGGGCAGGGAGACCCAGTACTTC	CASSPWDRGRETQYF
TRBV5-1	few	NA	TRBJ1-2	TGCGCCAGCAGCCAGGGGACCTCACAGGTCGACTATGGCTACACCTTC	CASSQGTSQVDYGYTF
TRBV12-3/TRBV12-4	few	TRBD2	TRBJ2-7	TGTGCCAGCAGTTTACTAGCGGGAGGCTTCTACGAGCAGTACTTC	CASSLLAGGFYEQYF
TRBV5-5	NA	NA	TRBJ2-5	TGTGCCAGCAGCCCCCAGGGATGGGAGACCCAGTACTTC	CASSPQGWETQYF
TRBV12-3/TRBV12-4	many	TRBD1	TRBJ2-3	TGTGCCAGCAGTTATACGGGACAGAAATATTCAGATACGCAGTATTTT	CASSYTGQKYSDTQYF
TRBV12-3/TRBV12-4	many	TRBD1	TRBJ2-5	TGTGCCAGCAGTCGGACAGGGGGCGTCGAGACCCAGTACTTC	CASSRTGGVETQYF
TRBV6-1	NA	NA	TRBJ2-3	TGTGCCAGTAGGCGGGAACCTAGCACAGATACGCAGTATTTT	CASRREPSTDTQYF
TRBV28	many	NA	TRBJ1-1	TGTGCCAGCAGTTTATGGTCTAACACTGAAGCTTTCTTT	CASSLWSNTEAFF
TRBV5-1	many	NA	TRBJ1-1	TGCGCCAGCAGCCAACGAGCAGGGAAGGTAGGCACTGAAGCTTTCTTT	CASSQRAGKVGTEAFF
TRBV20-1	NA	TRBD1	TRBJ1-4	TGCAGTATTAGGGACAGAACTAATGAAAAACTGTTTTTT	CSIRDRTNEKLFF
TRBV5-1	many	TRBD2	TRBJ2-7	TGCGCCAGCAGCTTGGCCTGGACTAGCGGGAGGGAAGATTACGAGCAGTACTTC	CASSLAWTSGREDYEQYF
TRBV7-9	few	TRBD1	TRBJ1-6	TGTGCCAGCTTCTTAGTTCAGGGGGCAGAAGGTTCACCCCTCCACTTT	CASFLVQGAEGSPLHF
TRBV7-2	many	NA	TRBJ2-7	TGTGCCAGCAGCTTAGGTAGCGGCTACGAGCAGTACTTC	CASSLGSGYEQYF